The T cell receptor (beta chain) under discussion was sequenced for a study of cytomegalovirus exposure and HLA in healthy donors. Notes on the study in general: TRBV6-2, TRBV6-3 and other indistinguishable V segments were excluded.

Germline V gene lookup returns CDR1 MNHEY and CDR2 SMNVEV (reference sequence). This CDR3 spans 14 amino acids. The V gene lost 11 bases and the J gene lost 4 bases, with 17 bases spanning the gap. Primers included in the PCR were 60 Vbeta and 13 Jbeta primers. The method was immunoSEQ multiplex PCR; TCRdb's version includes in-frame clones alone and lacks a portion of them. This table holds under 200,000 clones, about 85% found once. Points on this clone: As yet, its antigen is unknown.

The source material was PBMCs. The origin of this receptor is a boy between 2 and 15 years old in good health and CMV-seronegative. The V gene is TRBV27, the J gene TRBJ2-2, with D possibly TRBD1 on 5 matching bases. CDR3 in amino acids: CAVSTGQITGELFF. In nucleotides, the CDR3 is TGTGCCGTCAGTACAGGCCAAATCACCGGGGAGCTGTTTTTT.